This TCR beta chain was obtained from a study of T cell repertoires in cytomegalovirus infection. One entry per CDR3 protein, called by TCRdb with MiXCR from the reads. Of roughly 150,000 distinct CDR3 sequences listed, 32% are singletons. The CDR3 is 13 amino acids. Germline V lookup: CDR1 LNHDA, CDR2 SQIVND (reference sequence). V lost 4 bases and J lost 4, with 10 bases in between. Comments on this clonotype: Antigen: not known.

Material: CD8+ T cells from cultured PBMCs, obtained from culture after CMV antigen stimulation. This rearrangement joins TRBV19 to TRBJ1-1; a weak D match, TRBD1 (6 bases). The clonotype was recovered from a human donor in good health (CMV status not recorded). Some clones in this sample may be carry-over from other donors' samples. The CDR3 region has the DNA TGTGCCAGTAGTACAACAGGGTTCACTGAAGCTTTCTTT. Translation gives CASSTTGFTEAFF.